Below, 5 T cell receptor beta chains from the same sample are listed, as sequenced in a study of T cell responses to AZD1222 COVID-19 vaccine. Sequencing used immunoSEQ multiplex PCR; TCRdb keeps in-frame clones, though not all of them. The sample carries 150,000 to 200,000 clones, 94% recorded once. Sequencing used peripheral blood, obtained on day 0 of AZD1222 vaccination. These receptors were obtained from an adult in good health.

This clone was detected only once. The genes are TRBV18 and TRBJ2-1, with D possibly being TRBD1 (6 bases). The V and J ends lost 5 bases and 11 bases respectively, with 16 bases between them. Germline V lookup: CDR1 KGHSH, CDR2 LQKENI. This CDR3 has 13 amino acids. The chain's CDR3 is CASSSDSTMKQFF. DNA for the CDR3: TGTGCCAGCTCATCGGACAGTACAATGAAGCAGTTCTTC.

The table lists this clone with a count of one. The chain is built from TRBV11-2 and TRBJ1-2; D is perhaps TRBD1 (5 bases). Trimming removed 6 bases from V and 3 bases from J, with 8 bases in between. The CDR3 extends over 12 amino acids. From germline, CDR1 is SGHAT and CDR2 FQNNGV. Here the CDR3 reads CASRGEDYGYTF. DNA of the CDR3: TGTGCCAGCAGAGGGGAGGACTATGGCTACACCTTC.

The CDR3 loop reads CASSVPDSSNQPQHF. The CDR3, as DNA: TGTGCCAGCAGTGTACCAGACTCTAGCAATCAGCCCCAGCATTTT. The rearrangement joins TRBV2 to TRBJ1-5; no definite D call. CDR3 length equals 15 residues. V lost 4 bases and J lost 0, with 10 bases in between. Germline V gene sequence: CDR1 SNHLY, CDR2 FYNNEI. The full variable domain, completed using reference TRBV2 and TRBJ1-5, is EPEVTQTPSHQVTQMGQEVILRCVPISNHLYFYWYRQILGQKVEFLVSFYNNEISEKSEIFDDQFSVERPDGSNFTLKIRSTKLEDSAMYFCASSVPDSSNQPQHFGDGTRLSIL.

The chain recombines TRBV27 with TRBJ1-1, with 8 bases fitting TRBD1. Germline V gene data show CDR1 as MNHEY and CDR2 as SMNVEV (reference sequence). The V segment lost 4 bases and the J segment 4 bases; nucleotides outside the gene matches: 8. The CDR3 contains 15 residues. The CDR3 DNA follows: TGTGCCAGCAGTTCCTGGACAGGGCGGGCCACTGAAGCTTTCTTT. Protein sequence: CASSSWTGRATEAFF.

The V call is TRBV7-8, the J call TRBJ2-7; perhaps D is TRBD1 or TRBD2 (5 bases each). V dropped 4 bases and J dropped 1 base, with 17 bases sitting between them. The CDR3 length is 16 residues. CDR1 is SGHVS, CDR2 FQNEAQ, per germline. CDR3 sequence reads: CASSSSRDPRSYEQYF. The DNA of the CDR3 is TGTGCCAGCAGCTCATCACGGGACCCCCGGTCCTACGAGCAGTACTTC.